These 2 T cell receptor beta chains were all obtained from the same sample, sequenced in a study of pediatric ulcerative colitis. Generated by immunoSEQ multiplex PCR, the TCRdb table keeps only in-frame clones and is missing some. The table includes around 10,000 clones, about 87% detected once. Source material: blood. The source is a girl aged 10-17 years with moderate ulcerative colitis.

The genes are TRBV28 and TRBJ2-7; TRBD1 is a possible D gene (6 bases). Germline V gene data show CDR1 as MDHEN and CDR2 as SYDVKM. Trimming left V 10 bases short and J 1 base short, with 14 bases between. This CDR3 is built from 13 residues. The chain's CDR3 is CAKTGYHSYEQYF. The CDR3 nucleotides read TGTGCCAAAACAGGGTATCATTCCTACGAGCAGTACTTC. Full variable domain (outside the CDR3, taken from reference TRBV28 and TRBJ2-7): DVKVTQSSRYLVKRTGEKVFLECVQDMDHENMFWYRQDPGLGLRLIYFSYDVKMKEKGDIPEGYSVSREKKERFSLILESASTNQTSMYLCAKTGYHSYEQYFGPGTRLTVT.

The chain has TRBV5-4 and TRBJ2-2, with D possibly being TRBD1 (5 bases). Trimming removed 4 bases at V and 4 bases at J, with 14 bases between. The germline V gene encodes CDR1 SGHNT and CDR2 YYREEE (reference sequence). The CDR3 extends over 15 amino acids. The chain's CDR3 is CASSITTDSTGELFF. CDR3 in DNA: TGTGCCAGCAGCATAACGACAGACAGCACCGGGGAGCTGTTTTTT.